In its sample, the clone carrying this T cell receptor (beta chain) was seen a few times. As yet, its antigen is unknown. The sample's time point: newly diagnosed GD, antithyroid drugs for less than 3 months. The TCR library was made from RNA that had been extracted from PBMCs in TRIzol. This entry belongs to a study of regulatory T cells in long-lasting Graves disease. Study-level information: Freshly diagnosed Graves' patients had used antithyroid drugs for under 3 months.

The CDR3 sequence is 14 residues long. The ends were cut back, 1 base at V and 7 bases at J, with 10 bases in the middle. Germline V gives CDR1 MGHDK, CDR2 SYGVNS. Study-level points and caveats: Persistent disease preferred TRBV28, TRBJ1-2 and TRBJ2-5.

Both iRepertoire HTBI primers and Arm-PCR of CDR3 regions were used to build the TCR beta libraries. TCRdb independently ran MiXCR on the multiplex PCR reads; one entry per CDR3 protein. The sample yields some 400,000 distinct CDR3 sequences, about 15% seen once. These data were also filed under a second study, of T cells in Graves' hyperthyroidism and ophthalmopathy. That source adds: Among the patients, aged 18 to 65, hyperthyroidism was newly diagnosed and had lasted under 2 months. The model predicted ophthalmopathy a median around 6.5 months before onset.

The chain combines TRBV25-1 with TRBJ2-2; possibly TRBD2 for D (5 bases). Specimen: peripheral blood mononuclear cells (PBMCs), collected at new diagnosis, from a patient treated with antithyroid drugs. The clonotype originates from a woman in her thirties with Graves disease. CDR3 residues: CASSELAGIGELFF. The CDR3 DNA sequence: TGTGCCAGCAGTGAATTGGCGGGCATCGGGGAGCTGTTTTTT.